This TCR beta chain was retrieved from a study of blood T cells in healthy people across ages. Broader study findings: Significant beta diversity loss was already apparent by age about 39, declining roughly linearly.

Total RNA extracted from each sample amounted to at least 5 micrograms. Primers used in a second PCR of roughly 7 to 12 cycles were a sample-barcoded 5' primer and a J-beta primer mix. Using its own MiXCR run on the 5' RACE reads, TCRdb lists one record per CDR3 protein. The repertoire consists of 850,000 to 1,300,000 distinct CDR3 sequences, with 45% occurring once and the leading ten covering 18%. From germline, CDR1 is DFQATT and CDR2 SNEGSKA (reference sequence). With 0 bases clipped from V and 1 base from J, the junction kept 5 bases outside the gene matches. This CDR3 is 17 amino acids long. With respect to this clonotype: The antigen is unknown.

The TCR was taken from an older woman in good health. Specimen: blood. The V call is TRBV20-1, the J call TRBJ2-4; 11 bases line up with TRBD2. The CDR3 sequence is CSARETSGIRAKNIQYF. CDR3 in DNA: TGCAGTGCTAGAGAGACTAGCGGGATAAGGGCCAAAAACATTCAGTACTTC.